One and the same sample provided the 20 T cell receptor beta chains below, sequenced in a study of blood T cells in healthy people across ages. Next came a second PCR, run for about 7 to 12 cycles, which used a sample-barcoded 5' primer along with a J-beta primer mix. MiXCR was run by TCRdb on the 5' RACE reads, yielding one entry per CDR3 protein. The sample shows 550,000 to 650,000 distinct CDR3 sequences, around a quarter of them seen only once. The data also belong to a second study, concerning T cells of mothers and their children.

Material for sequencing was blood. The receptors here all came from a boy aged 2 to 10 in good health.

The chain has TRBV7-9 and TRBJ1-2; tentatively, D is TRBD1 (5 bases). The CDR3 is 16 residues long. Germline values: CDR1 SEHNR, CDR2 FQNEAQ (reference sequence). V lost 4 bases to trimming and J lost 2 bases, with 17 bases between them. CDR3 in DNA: TGTGCCAGCAGCTCCACTCCCGGGACGGTCAACTATGGCTACACCTTC. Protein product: CASSSTPGTVNYGYTF.

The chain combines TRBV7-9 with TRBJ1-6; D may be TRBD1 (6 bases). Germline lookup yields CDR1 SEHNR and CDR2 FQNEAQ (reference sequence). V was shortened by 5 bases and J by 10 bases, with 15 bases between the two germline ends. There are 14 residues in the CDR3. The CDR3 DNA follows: TGTGCCAGCAGCGGTAGCTACAGGGACTCACCCCTCCACTTT. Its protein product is CASSGSYRDSPLHF.

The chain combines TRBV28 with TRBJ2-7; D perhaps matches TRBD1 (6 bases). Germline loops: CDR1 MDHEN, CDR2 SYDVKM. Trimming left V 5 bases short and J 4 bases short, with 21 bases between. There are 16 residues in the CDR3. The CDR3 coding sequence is TGTGCCAGCAGTCCCAGGGGCCTATCACTCGGTTACGAGCAGTACTTC. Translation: CASSPRGLSLGYEQYF.

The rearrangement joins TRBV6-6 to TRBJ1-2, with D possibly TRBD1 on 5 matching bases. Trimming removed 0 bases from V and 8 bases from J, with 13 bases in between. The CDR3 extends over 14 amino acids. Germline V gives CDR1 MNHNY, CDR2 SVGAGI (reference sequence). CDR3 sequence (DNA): TGTGCCAGCAGTTACTCCGGGATCAGGGAAGGCTACACCTTC. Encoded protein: CASSYSGIREGYTF.

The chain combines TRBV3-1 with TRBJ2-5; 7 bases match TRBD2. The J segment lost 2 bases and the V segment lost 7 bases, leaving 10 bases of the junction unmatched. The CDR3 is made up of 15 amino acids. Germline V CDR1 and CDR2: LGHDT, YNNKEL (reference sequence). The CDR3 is CASTYGLVVQETQYF. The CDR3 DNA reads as TGTGCCAGCACCTACGGACTAGTGGTACAAGAGACCCAGTACTTC.

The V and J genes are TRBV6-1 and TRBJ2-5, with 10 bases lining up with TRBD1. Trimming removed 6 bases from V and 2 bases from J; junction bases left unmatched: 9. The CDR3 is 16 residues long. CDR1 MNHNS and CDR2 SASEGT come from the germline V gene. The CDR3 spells CASRRGRTGGQETQYF. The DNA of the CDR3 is TGTGCCAGCAGGCGCGGTAGGACAGGGGGGCAAGAGACCCAGTACTTC.

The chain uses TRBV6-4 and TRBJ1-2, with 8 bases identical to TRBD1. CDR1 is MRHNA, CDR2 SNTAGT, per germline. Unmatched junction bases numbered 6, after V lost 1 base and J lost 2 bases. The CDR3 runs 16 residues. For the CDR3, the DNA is TGTGCCAGCAGTGACTTGACAGGGGCCCTAAACTATGGCTACACCTTC. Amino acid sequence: CASSDLTGALNYGYTF.

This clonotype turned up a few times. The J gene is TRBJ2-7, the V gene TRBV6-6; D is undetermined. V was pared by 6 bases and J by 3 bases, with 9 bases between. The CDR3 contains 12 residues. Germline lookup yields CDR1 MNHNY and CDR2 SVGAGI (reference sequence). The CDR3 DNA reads TGTGCCAGCAGCCCGATAGGCTACGAGCAGTACTTC. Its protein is CASSPIGYEQYF.

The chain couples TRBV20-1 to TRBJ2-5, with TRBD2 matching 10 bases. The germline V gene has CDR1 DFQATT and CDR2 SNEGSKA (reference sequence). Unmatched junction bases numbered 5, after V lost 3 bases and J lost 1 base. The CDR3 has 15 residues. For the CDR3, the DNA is TGCAGTGCTAGGATAGCGGGGGGAACCCAAGAGACCCAGTACTTC. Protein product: CSARIAGGTQETQYF.

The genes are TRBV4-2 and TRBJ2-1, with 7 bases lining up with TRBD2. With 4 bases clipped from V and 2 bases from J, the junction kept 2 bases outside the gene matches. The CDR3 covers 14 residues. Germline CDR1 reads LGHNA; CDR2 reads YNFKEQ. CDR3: CASSPAGTYNEQFF. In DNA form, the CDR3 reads TGTGCCAGCAGCCCAGCGGGGACCTACAATGAGCAGTTCTTC.

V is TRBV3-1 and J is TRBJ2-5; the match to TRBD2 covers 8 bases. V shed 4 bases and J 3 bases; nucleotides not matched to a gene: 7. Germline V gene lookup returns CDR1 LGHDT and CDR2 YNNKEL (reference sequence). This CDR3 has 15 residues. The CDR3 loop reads CASSLPRTSKETQYF. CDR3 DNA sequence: TGTGCCAGCAGCCTACCCAGGACTAGCAAAGAGACCCAGTACTTC.

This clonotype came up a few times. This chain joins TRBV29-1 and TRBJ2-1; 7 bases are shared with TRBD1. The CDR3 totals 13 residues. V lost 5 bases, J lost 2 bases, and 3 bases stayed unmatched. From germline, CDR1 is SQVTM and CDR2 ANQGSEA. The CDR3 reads CSVLTGPYNEQFF. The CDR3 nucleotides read TGCAGCGTTTTGACAGGGCCCTACAATGAGCAGTTCTTC.

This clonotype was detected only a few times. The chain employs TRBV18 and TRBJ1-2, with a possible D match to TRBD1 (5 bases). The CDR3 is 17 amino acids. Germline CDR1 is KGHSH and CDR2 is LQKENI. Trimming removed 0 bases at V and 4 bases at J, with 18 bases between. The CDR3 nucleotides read TGTGCCAGCTCACCACCTTCAGGCGGGGGATCAAGCTATGGCTACACCTTC. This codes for CASSPPSGGGSSYGYTF.

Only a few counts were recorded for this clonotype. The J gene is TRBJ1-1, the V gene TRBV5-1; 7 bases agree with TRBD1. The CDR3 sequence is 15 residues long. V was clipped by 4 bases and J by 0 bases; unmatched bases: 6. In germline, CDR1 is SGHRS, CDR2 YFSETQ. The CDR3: CASSTRDSMNTEAFF. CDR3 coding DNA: TGCGCCAGCAGCACTAGGGACAGCATGAACACTGAAGCTTTCTTT.

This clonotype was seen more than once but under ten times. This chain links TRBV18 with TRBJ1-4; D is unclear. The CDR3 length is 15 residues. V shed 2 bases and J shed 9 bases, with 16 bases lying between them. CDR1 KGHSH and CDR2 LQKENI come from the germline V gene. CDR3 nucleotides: TGTGCCAGCTCACCAGGGTCGGCAGACCTCCAAAAACTGTTTTTT. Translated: CASSPGSADLQKLFF.

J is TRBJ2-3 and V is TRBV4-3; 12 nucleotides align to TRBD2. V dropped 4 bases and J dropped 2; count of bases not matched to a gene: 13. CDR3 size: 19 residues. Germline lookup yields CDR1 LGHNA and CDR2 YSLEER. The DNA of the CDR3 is TGCGCCAGCAGCCCCTGGTGGCTAGCGGGAGGGAACACCACAGATACGCAGTATTTT. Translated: CASSPWWLAGGNTTDTQYF.

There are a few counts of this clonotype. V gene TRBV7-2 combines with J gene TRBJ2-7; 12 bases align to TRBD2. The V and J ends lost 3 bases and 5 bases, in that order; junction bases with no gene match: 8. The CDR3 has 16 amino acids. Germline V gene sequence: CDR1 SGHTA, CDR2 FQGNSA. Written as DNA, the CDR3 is TGTGCCAGCAGCTTGGGTTTCGGACTAGCGGGAAACGAGCAGTACTTC. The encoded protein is CASSLGFGLAGNEQYF.

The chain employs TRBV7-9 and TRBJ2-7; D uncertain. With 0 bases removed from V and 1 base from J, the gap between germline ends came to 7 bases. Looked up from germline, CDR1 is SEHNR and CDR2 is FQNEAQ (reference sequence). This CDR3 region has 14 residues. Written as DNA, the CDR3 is TGTGCCAGCAGCTTAGCACAGTCGTCCTACGAGCAGTACTTC. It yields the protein CASSLAQSSYEQYF. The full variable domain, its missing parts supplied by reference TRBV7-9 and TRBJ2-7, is DTGVSQNPRHKITKRGQNVTFRCDPISEHNRLYWYRQTLGQGPEFLTYFQNEAQLEKSRLLSDRFSAERPKGSFSTLEIQRTEQGDSAMYLCASSLAQSSYEQYFGPGTRLTVT.

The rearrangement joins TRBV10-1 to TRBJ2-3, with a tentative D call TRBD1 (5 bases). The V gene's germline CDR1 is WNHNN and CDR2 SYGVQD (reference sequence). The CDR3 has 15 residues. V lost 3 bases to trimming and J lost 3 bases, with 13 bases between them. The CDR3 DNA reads TGCGCCAGCAGTGATCCGGTCAGGGCGACAGATACGCAGTATTTT. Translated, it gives CASSDPVRATDTQYF.

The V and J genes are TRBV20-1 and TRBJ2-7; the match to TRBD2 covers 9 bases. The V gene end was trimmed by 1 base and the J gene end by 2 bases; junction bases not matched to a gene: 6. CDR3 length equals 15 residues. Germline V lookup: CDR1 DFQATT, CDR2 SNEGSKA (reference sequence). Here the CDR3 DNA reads TGCAGTGCTAGAGGGGAGCGGGAGGACACCTACGAGCAGTACTTC. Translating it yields CSARGEREDTYEQYF.